The clone carrying this TCR beta chain turned up a few times. Its antigen remains unknown. The data stem from a study of post-analysis software for immune sequencing data. Study details: Included courses were relapsing-remitting and secondary progressive multiple sclerosis; progressive-relapsing multiple sclerosis was also included.

Researchers reported that TCR beta cDNA libraries carried unique molecular identifiers. Each sample of roughly 0.9 to 10 million input T cells yielded about 500,000 cDNA molecules, so each molecule approximated one T cell. Each CDR3 protein is one row after TCRdb ran MiXCR on the PCR reads. The sample carries almost 700,000 distinct CDR3 sequences, 55% to 70% recorded once. Study-level findings and limits: There was significantly lower normalized Chao1 diversity in multiple sclerosis patients than in controls. Samples sharing a preparation batch grouped tightly together when assessed by F measure. Compared with controls, patients had more of roughly 5 TRBV segments, including TRBV5-6, TRBV5-1 and TRBV20-1.

CDR3 size: 15 residues. V lost 4 bases to trimming and J lost 5 bases; unmatched junction nucleotides: 6. Per germline, CDR1 SGHKS and CDR2 YYEKEE (reference sequence). This TCR was sampled from a girl aged 2 to 9 with multiple sclerosis. The sample consisted of blood. The chain is built from TRBV5-5 and TRBJ1-6, with 7 bases matching TRBD1. The CDR3 region is CASSPRDSNNSPLHF. The CDR3 region has the DNA TGTGCCAGCAGCCCTCGGGACAGCAATAATTCACCCCTCCACTTT.